Below, one TCR beta chain is given with its context. The method was immunoSEQ multiplex PCR; TCRdb's version includes in-frame clones alone and lacks a portion of them. This sample has roughly 84,000 clones; about four fifths occur once, and the top ten carry about 12%. This CDR3 region has 12 residues. Germline V gene data show CDR1 as GTSNPN and CDR2 as SVGIG (reference sequence). V gave up 4 bases and J gave up 13 bases, with 14 bases separating them. This entry belongs to a study of blood T cell repertoires in COVID-19. Looking at the study overall: T cells, B-cell-depleted T cells, or PBMCs provided the cDNA or gDNA that served as material.

The sample was peripheral blood. The sequence was obtained from a woman aged 35 to 49 with active or convalescent COVID-19. The chain carries TRBV30 and TRBJ1-6; the D is unclear. The CDR3 region is CAWNVLLEPLHF. As DNA, the CDR3 is TGTGCCTGGAACGTCCTATTAGAGCCCCTCCACTTT.